This T cell receptor beta chain was documented in a study of Ad26.COV2.S vaccination and SARS-CoV-2 variants. V dropped 2 bases and J dropped 0 bases, with 5 bases sitting between them. There are 13 residues in the CDR3. Germline-derived CDR1 and CDR2 are MNHEY and SVGEGT. Profiled with immunoSEQ multiplex PCR; TCRdb holds only in-frame clones, not every one. The table records approximately 460,000 clones, 89% of them present only once. Treatment meaning: roughly 20 received Ad26.COV2.S at low or high dose, single or two shots; about 5 received placebo; per-sample allocation not given. Day 63 after the first vaccine or placebo injection was the time point for sampling.

The sequence was obtained from a person aged 18-60 years who received the Ad26.COV2.S COVID-19 vaccine or a placebo. Here the sequenced sample was peripheral blood, taken in a trial of Ad26.COV2.S vaccine versus placebo. The rearrangement links TRBV6-2 or TRBV6-3 to TRBJ2-7; D not resolved. The CDR3 loop is CASSYKYSYEQYF. DNA for the CDR3: TGTGCCAGCAGTTACAAGTACTCCTACGAGCAGTACTTC.